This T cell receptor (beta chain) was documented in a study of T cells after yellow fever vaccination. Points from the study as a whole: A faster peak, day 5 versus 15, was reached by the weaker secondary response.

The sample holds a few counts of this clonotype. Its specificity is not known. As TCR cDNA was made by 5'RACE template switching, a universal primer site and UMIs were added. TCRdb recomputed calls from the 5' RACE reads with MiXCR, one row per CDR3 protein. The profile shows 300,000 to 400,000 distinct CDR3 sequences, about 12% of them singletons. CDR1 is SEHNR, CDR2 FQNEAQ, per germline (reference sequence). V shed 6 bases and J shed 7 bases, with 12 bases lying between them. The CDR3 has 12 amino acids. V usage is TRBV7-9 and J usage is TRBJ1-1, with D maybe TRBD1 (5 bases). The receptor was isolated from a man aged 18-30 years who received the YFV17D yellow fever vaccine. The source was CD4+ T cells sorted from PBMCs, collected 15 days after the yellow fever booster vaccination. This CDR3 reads CASSLPGGEAFF. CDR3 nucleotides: TGTGCCAGCAGTCTACCCGGGGGTGAAGCTTTCTTT.